The T cell receptor (beta chain) under discussion was sequenced for a study of blood T cell repertoires in COVID-19. Background on the study: The origin of the acute and convalescent COVID-19 samples was the United States, Italy and Spain. In each case, the material was cDNA or gDNA derived from T cells, B-cell-depleted T cells, or PBMCs.

How the authors handled the data: From reference gene primer amplification, estimates of nucleated cell counts were derived. Sequencing used immunoSEQ multiplex PCR; TCRdb keeps in-frame clones, though not all of them. V, J and clone size are taken as reported in that table, and D and trimming were inferred from the DNA itself. The sample yields more than 150,000 clones, less than 90% seen once. The specimen was peripheral blood. The receptor's source is a man between 65 and 85 years old with active or convalescent COVID-19.

The CDR3 bases are TGTGCCAGCAGGGGGGACAGTTCTTATCAGCCCCAGCATTTT. The encoded protein is CASRGDSSYQPQHF. The chain employs TRBV6-5 and TRBJ1-5; TRBD1 matches 7 bases. This CDR3 region has 14 residues. Losses at the gene ends were 6 bases for V and 5 bases for J; bases not matched to a gene: 7. The germline V gene has CDR1 MNHEY and CDR2 SVGAGI.